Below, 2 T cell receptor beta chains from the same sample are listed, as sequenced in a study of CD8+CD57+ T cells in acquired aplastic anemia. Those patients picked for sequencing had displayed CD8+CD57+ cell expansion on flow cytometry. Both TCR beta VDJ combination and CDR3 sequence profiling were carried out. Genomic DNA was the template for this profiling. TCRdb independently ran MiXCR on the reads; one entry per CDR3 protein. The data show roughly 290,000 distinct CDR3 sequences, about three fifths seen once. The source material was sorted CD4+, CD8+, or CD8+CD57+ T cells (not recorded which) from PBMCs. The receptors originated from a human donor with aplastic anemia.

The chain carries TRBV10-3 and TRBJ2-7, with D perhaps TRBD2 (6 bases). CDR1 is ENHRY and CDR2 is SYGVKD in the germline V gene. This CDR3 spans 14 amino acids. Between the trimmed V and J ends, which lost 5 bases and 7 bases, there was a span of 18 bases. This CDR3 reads CAISPSGGVMEQYF. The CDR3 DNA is TGTGCCATCAGTCCATCAGGAGGGGTAATGGAGCAGTACTTC.

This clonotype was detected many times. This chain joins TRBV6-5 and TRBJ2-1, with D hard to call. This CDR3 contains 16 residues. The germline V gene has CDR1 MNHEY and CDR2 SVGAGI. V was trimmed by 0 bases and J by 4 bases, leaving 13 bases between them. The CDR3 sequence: CASSYSLRAPYNEQFF. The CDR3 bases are TGTGCCAGCAGTTACTCGCTTAGGGCGCCTTACAATGAGCAGTTCTTC.